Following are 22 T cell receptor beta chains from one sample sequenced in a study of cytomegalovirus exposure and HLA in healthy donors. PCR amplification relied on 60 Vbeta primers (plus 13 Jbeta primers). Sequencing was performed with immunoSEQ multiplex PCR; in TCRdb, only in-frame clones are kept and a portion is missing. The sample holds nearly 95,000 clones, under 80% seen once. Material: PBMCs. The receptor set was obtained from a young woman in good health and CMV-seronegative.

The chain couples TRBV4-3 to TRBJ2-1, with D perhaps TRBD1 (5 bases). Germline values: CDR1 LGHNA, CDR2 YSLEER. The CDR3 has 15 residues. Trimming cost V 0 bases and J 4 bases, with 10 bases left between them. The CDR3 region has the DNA TGCGCCAGCAGCCAAGATCCAGGGCCTTACAATGAGCAGTTCTTC. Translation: CASSQDPGPYNEQFF.

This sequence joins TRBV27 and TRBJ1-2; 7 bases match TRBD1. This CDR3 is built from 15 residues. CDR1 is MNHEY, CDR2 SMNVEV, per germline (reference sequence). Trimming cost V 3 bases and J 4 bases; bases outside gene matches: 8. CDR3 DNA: TGTGCCAGCAGTTTCGGGGACAGAGCCACCTATGGCTACACCTTC. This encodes CASSFGDRATYGYTF.

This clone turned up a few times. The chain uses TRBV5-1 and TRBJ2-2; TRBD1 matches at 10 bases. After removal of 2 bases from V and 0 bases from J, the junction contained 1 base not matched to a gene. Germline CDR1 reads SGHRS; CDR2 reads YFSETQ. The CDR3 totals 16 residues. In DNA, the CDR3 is TGCGCCAGCAGCTTTGGGACAGGGGCGAACACCGGGGAGCTGTTTTTT. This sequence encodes CASSFGTGANTGELFF.

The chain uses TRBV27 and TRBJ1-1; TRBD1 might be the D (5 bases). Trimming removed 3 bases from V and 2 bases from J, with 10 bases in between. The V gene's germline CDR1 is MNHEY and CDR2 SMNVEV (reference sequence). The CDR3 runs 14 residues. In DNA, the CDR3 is TGTGCCAGCAGTTTCCCAGGGCCCAACACTGAAGCTTTCTTT. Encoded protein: CASSFPGPNTEAFF.

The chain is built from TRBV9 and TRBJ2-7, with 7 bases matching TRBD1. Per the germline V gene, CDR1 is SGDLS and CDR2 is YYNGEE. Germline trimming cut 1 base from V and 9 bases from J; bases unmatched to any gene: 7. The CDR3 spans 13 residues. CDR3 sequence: CASSVRQGGAQYF. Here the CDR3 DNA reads TGTGCCAGCAGCGTAAGACAGGGTGGAGCGCAGTACTTC.

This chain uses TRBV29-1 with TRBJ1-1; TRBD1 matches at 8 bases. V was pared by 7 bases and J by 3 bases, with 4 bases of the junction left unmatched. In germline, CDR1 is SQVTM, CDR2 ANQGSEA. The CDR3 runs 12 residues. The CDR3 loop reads CSADRADTEAFF. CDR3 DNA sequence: TGCAGCGCGGACAGGGCGGACACTGAAGCTTTCTTT.

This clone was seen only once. The CDR3 region is CASSLTGGSGNTIYF. CDR3 in DNA: TGTGCCAGCAGCTTAACAGGGGGCTCTGGAAACACCATATATTTT. This chain joins TRBV7-6 and TRBJ1-3, with 8 bases that match TRBD1. The CDR3 consists of 15 residues. V lost 2 bases to trimming and J lost 0 bases; unmatched junction nucleotides: 0. CDR1 is SGHVS and CDR2 is FNYEAQ in the germline V gene.

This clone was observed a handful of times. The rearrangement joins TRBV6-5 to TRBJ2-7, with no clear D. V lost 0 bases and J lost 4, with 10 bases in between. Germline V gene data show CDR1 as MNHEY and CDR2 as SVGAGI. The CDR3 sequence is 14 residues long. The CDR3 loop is CASSYSKSTYEQYF. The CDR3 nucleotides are TGTGCCAGCAGTTACTCGAAGAGCACTTACGAGCAGTACTTC.

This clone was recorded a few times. The CDR3 DNA reads as TGCGCCAGCAGCTTAGGACAGGTCCACGAAAAACTGTTTTTT. Amino acid sequence: CASSLGQVHEKLFF. The chain joins TRBV5-1 to TRBJ1-4, with 7 bases identical to TRBD1. The CDR3 length is 14 residues. After removal of 2 bases from V and 8 bases from J, the junction contained 6 bases not matched to a gene. In germline, CDR1 is SGHRS, CDR2 YFSETQ.

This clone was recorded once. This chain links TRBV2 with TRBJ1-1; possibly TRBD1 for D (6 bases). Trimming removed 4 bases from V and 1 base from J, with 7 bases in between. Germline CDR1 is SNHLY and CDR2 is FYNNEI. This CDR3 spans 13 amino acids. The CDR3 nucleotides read TGTGCCAGCAGTGGACAGGAGAACACTGAAGCTTTCTTT. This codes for CASSGQENTEAFF. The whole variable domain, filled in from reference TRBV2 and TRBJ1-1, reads EPEVTQTPSHQVTQMGQEVILRCVPISNHLYFYWYRQILGQKVEFLVSFYNNEISEKSEIFDDQFSVERPDGSNFTLKIRSTKLEDSAMYFCASSGQENTEAFFGQGTRLTVV.

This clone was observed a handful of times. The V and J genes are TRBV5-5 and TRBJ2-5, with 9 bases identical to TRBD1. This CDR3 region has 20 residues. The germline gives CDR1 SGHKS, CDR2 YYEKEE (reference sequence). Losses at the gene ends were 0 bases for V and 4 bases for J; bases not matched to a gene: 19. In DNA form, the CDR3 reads TGTGCCAGCAGCTTGGAACAGGGGGCGCGTCAAGGCGCCCAACGAGAGACCCAGTACTTC. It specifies CASSLEQGARQGAQRETQYF.

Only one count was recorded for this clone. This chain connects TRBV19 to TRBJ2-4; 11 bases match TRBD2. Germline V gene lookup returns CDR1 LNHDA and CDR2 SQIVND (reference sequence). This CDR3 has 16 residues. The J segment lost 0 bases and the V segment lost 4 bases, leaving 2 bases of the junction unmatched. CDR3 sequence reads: CASSRTSGLAKNIQYF. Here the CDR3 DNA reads TGTGCCAGTAGTAGGACTAGCGGGCTAGCCAAAAACATTCAGTACTTC. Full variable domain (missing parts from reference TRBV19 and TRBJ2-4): DGGITQSPKYLFRKEGQNVTLSCEQNLNHDAMYWYRQDPGQGLRLIYYSQIVNDFQKGDIAEGYSVSREKKESFPLTVTSAQKNPTAFYLCASSRTSGLAKNIQYFGAGTRLSVL.

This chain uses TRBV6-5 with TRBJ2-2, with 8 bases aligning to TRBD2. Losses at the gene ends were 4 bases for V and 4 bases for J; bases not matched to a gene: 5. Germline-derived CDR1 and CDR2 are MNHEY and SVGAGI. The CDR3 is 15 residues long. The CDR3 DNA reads TGTGCCAGCAGTTCCGGGGGGGCGGTCACCGGGGAGCTGTTTTTT. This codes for CASSSGGAVTGELFF.

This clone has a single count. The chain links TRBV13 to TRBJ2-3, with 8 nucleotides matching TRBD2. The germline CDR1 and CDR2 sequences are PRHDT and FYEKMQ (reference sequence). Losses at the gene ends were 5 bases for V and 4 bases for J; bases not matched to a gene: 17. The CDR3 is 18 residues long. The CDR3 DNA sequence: TGTGCCAGCAGCCCCACCGGACGGGGGGGCGAGAGGCCAGATACGCAGTATTTT. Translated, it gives CASSPTGRGGERPDTQYF. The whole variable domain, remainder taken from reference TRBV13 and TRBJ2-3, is AAGVIQSPRHLIKEKRETATLKCYPIPRHDTVYWYQQGPGQDPQFLISFYEKMQSDKGSIPDRFSAQQFSDYHSELNMSSLELGDSALYFCASSPTGRGGERPDTQYFGPGTRLTVL.

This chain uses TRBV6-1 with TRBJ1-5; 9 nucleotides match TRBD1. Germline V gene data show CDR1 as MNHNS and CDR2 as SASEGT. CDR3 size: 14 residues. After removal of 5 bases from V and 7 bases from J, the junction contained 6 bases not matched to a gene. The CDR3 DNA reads TGTGCCAGCAGTCTCAGACAGGGGGACCAGCCCCAGCATTTT. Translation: CASSLRQGDQPQHF.

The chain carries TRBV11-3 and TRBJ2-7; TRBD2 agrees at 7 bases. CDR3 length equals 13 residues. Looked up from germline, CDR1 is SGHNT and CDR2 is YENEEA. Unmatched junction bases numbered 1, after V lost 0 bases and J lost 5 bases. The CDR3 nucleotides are TGTGCCAGCAGCTTAGACGGGAGGAACGAGCAGTACTTC. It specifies CASSLDGRNEQYF. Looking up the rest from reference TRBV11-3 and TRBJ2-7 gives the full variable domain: EAGVVQSPRYKIIEKKQPVAFWCNPISGHNTLYWYLQNLGQGPELLIRYENEEAVDDSQLPKDRFSAERLKGVDSTLKIQPAELGDSAVYLCASSLDGRNEQYFGPGTRLTVT.

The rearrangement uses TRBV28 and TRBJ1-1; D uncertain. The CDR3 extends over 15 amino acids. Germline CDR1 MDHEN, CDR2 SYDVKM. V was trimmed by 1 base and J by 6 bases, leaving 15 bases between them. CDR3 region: CASSLSLVPRAEAFF. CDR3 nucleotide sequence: TGTGCCAGCAGTTTATCCTTGGTCCCCCGGGCTGAAGCTTTCTTT.

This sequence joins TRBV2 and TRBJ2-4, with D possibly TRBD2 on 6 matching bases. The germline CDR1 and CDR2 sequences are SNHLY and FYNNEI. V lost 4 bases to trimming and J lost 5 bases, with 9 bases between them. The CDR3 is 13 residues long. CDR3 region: CASSVGGENIQYF. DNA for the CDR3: TGTGCCAGCAGTGTCGGCGGGGAAAACATTCAGTACTTC.

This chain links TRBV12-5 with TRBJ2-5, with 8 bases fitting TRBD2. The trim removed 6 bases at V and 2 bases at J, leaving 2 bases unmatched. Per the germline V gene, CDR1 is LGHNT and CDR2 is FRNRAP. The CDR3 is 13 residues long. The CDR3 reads CASGIAGQETQYF. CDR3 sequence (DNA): TGTGCTAGTGGGATAGCGGGGCAAGAGACCCAGTACTTC.

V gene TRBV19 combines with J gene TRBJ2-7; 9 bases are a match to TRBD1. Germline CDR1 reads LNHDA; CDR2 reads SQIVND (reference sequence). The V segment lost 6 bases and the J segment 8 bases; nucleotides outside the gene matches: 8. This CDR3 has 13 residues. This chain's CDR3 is CASSRDRVGQQYF. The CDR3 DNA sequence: TGTGCCAGTAGCCGGGACAGGGTTGGTCAGCAGTACTTC. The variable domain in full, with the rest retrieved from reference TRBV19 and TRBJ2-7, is DGGITQSPKYLFRKEGQNVTLSCEQNLNHDAMYWYRQDPGQGLRLIYYSQIVNDFQKGDIAEGYSVSREKKESFPLTVTSAQKNPTAFYLCASSRDRVGQQYFGPGTRLTVT.

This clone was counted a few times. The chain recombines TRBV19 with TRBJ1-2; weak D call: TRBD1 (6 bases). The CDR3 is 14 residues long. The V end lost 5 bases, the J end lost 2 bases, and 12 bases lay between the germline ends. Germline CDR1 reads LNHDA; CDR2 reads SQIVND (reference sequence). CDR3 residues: CASSPRTANYGYTF. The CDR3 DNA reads TGTGCCAGTAGTCCACGGACAGCAAACTATGGCTACACCTTC.

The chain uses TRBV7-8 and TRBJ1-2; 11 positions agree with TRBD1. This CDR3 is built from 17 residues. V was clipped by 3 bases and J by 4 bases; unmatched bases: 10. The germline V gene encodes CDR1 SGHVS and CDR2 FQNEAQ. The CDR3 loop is CASSFGQGASPPYGYTF. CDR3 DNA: TGTGCCAGCAGCTTTGGACAGGGGGCCTCTCCCCCCTATGGCTACACCTTC.